This T cell receptor beta chain was observed in a study of T cell responses to AZD1222 COVID-19 vaccine. The length of the CDR3 is 14 residues. Germline values: CDR1 SGHRS, CDR2 YFSETQ. After removal of 5 bases from V and 5 bases from J, the junction contained 9 bases not matched to a gene. Clones were read by immunoSEQ multiplex PCR, and TCRdb kept only the in-frame ones, dropping some. The sample contains about 73,000 clones, roughly nine tenths of which appear only once. Sequenced material: peripheral blood, taken 28 days after the second AZD1222 dose. The clonotype was recovered from an adult who received the AZD1222 COVID-19 vaccine. V gene TRBV5-1 combines with J gene TRBJ1-1, with TRBD1 identical over 7 bases. This chain's CDR3 is CASSRTGRGTEAFF. The CDR3, as DNA: TGCGCCAGCAGTCGGACAGGACGGGGAACTGAAGCTTTCTTT.